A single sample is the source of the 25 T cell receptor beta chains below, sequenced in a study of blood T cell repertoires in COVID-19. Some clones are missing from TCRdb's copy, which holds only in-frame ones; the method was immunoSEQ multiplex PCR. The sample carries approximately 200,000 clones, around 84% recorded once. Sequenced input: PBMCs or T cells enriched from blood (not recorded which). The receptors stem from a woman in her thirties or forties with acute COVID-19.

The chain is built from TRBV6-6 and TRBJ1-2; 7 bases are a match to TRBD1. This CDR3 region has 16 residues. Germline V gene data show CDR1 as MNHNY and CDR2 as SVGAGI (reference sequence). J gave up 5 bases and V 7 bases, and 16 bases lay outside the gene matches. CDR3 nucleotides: TGTGCCAGCACCTCAACAGGGGTGCAAAGAACTTATGGCTACACCTTC. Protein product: CASTSTGVQRTYGYTF.

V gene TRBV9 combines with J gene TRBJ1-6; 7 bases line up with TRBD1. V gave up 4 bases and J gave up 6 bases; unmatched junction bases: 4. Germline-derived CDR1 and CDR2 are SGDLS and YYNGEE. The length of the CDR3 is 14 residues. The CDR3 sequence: CASSPGQSNSPLHF. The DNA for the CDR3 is TGTGCCAGCAGCCCGGGACAGAGTAATTCACCCCTCCACTTT.

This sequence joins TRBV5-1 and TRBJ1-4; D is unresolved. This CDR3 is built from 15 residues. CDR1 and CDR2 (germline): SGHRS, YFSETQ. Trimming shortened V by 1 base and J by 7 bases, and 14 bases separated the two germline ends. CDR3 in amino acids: CASSLLADGGEKLFF. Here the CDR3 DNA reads TGCGCCAGCAGCTTGTTGGCTGACGGCGGTGAAAAACTGTTTTTT.

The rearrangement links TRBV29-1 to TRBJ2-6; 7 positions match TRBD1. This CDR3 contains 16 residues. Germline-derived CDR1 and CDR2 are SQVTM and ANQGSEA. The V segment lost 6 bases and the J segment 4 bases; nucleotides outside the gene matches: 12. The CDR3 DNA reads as TGCAGCGTCCTCGGGAAGGGACAGCTGGGGGCCAACGTCCTGACTTTC. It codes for CSVLGKGQLGANVLTF.

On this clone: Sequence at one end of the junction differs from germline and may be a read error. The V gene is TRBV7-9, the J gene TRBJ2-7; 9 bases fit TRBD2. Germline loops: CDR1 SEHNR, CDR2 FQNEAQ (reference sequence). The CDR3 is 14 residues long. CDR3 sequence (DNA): TGTCCCAGCAGCTTAGTCGCGGGGGGGGACGAGCAGTACTTC. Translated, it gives CPSSLVAGGDEQYF.

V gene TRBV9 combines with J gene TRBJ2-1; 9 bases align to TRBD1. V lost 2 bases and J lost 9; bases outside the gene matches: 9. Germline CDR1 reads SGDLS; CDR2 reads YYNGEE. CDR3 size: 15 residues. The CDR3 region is CASSVRGTGTVEQFF. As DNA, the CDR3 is TGTGCCAGCAGCGTCCGGGGGACAGGGACTGTTGAGCAGTTCTTC.

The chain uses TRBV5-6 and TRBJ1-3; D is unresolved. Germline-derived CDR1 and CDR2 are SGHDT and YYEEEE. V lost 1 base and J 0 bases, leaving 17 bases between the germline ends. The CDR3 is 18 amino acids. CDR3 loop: CASSLKVSDYTSGNTIYF. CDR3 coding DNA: TGTGCCAGCAGCTTGAAAGTTTCGGACTACACCTCTGGAAACACCATATATTTT.

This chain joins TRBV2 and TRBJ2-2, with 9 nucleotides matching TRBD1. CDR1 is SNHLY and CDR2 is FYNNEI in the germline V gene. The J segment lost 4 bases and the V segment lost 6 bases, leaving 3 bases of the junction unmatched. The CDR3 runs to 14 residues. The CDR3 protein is CASRWDRATGELFF. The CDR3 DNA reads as TGTGCCAGCAGATGGGACAGGGCCACCGGGGAGCTGTTTTTT.

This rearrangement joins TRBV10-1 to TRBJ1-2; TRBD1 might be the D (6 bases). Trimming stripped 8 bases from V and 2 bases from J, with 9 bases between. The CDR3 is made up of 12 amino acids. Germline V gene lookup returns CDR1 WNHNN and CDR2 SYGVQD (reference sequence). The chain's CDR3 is CASQQGNYGYTF. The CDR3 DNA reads TGCGCCAGCCAGCAGGGGAACTATGGCTACACCTTC.

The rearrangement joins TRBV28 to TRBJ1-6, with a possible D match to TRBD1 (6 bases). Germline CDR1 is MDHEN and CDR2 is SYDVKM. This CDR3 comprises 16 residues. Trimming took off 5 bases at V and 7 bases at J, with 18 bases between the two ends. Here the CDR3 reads CASSRRGGQTNSPLHF. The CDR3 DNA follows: TGTGCCAGCAGTCGGAGAGGCGGACAGACAAATTCACCCCTCCACTTT.

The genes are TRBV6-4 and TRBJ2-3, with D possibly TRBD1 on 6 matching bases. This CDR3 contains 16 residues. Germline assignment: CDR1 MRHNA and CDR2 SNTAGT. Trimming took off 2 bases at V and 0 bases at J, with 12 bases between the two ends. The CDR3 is CASSDRAGDSTDTQYF. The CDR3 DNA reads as TGTGCCAGCAGTGACCGGGCAGGGGACAGCACAGATACGCAGTATTTT.

This CDR3 reads CASRPDTGTDTQYF. CDR3 bases: TGTGCCAGCAGACCCGATACAGGGACAGATACGCAGTATTTT. The V call is TRBV28, the J call TRBJ2-3; maybe TRBD1 (6 bases). The CDR3 is made up of 14 amino acids. Germline V gene lookup returns CDR1 MDHEN and CDR2 SYDVKM. Between the trimmed V and J ends, which lost 6 bases and 3 bases, there was a span of 13 bases.

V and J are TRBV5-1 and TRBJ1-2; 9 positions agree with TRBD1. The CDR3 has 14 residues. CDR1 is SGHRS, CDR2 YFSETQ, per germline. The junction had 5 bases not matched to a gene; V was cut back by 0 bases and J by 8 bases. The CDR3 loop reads CASSLEQGARGYTF. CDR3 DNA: TGCGCCAGCAGCTTGGAACAGGGGGCTAGGGGCTACACCTTC.

The CDR3 spells CASTLLTGLETQYF. The DNA of the CDR3 is TGTGCCAGCACTTTACTGACAGGGTTGGAGACCCAGTACTTC. This chain uses TRBV7-2 with TRBJ2-5, with 7 bases that match TRBD1. The V and J ends lost 7 bases and 5 bases, in that order; junction bases with no gene match: 10. CDR1 SGHTA and CDR2 FQGNSA come from the germline V gene. The CDR3 runs 14 residues.

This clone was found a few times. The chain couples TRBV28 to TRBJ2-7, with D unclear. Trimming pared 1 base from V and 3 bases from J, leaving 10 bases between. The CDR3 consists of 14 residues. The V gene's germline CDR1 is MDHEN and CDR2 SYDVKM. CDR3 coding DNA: TGTGCCAGCAGTTTATCAGTACAATACTACGAGCAGTACTTC. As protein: CASSLSVQYYEQYF.

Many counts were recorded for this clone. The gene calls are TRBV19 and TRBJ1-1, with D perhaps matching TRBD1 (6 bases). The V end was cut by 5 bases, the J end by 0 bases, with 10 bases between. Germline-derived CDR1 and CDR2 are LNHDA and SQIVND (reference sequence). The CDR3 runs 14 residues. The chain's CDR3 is CASSLQGMNTEAFF. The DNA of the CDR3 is TGTGCCAGTAGTTTACAGGGCATGAACACTGAAGCTTTCTTT.

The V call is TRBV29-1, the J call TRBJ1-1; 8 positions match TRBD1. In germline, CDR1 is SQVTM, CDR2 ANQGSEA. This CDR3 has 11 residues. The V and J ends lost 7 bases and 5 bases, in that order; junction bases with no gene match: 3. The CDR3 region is CSANRGTEAFF. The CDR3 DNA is TGCAGCGCGAACAGGGGGACTGAAGCTTTCTTT.

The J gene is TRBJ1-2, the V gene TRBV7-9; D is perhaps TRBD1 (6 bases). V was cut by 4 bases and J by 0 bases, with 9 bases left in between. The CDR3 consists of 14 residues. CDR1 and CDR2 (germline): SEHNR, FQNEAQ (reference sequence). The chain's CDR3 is CASSSRDTNYGYTF. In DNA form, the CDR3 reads TGTGCCAGCAGCTCCAGGGACACTAACTATGGCTACACCTTC.

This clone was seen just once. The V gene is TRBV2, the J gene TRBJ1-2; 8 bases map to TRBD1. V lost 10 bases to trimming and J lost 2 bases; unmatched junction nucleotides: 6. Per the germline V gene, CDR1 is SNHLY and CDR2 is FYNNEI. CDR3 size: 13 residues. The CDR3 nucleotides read TGTGCCAACCCACAGGGGGTGAACTATGGCTACACCTTC. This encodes CANPQGVNYGYTF.

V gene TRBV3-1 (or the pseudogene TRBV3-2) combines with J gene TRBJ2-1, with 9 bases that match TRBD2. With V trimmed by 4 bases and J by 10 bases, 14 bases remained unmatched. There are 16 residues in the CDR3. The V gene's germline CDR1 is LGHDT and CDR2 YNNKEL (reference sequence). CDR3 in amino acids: CASSRFSGGARGEQFF. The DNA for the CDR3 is TGTGCCAGCAGCCGATTTAGCGGGGGCGCGCGGGGAGAGCAGTTCTTC.

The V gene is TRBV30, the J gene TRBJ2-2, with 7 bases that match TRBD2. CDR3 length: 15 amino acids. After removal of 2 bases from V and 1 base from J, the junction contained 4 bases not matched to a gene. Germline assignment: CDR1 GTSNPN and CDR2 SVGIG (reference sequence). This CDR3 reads CAWSKRGRNTGELFF. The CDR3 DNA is TGTGCCTGGAGTAAGCGGGGTAGGAACACCGGGGAGCTGTTTTTT.

CDR3 in amino acids: CATTMGGNSPLHF. CDR3 in DNA: TGTGCCACCACGATGGGGGGGAATTCACCCCTCCACTTT. This chain links TRBV25-1 with TRBJ1-6, with D perhaps TRBD1 (5 bases). The CDR3 runs 13 residues. V shed 10 bases and J shed 7 bases, with 14 bases lying between them. Germline CDR1 and CDR2: MGHDK and SYGVNS.

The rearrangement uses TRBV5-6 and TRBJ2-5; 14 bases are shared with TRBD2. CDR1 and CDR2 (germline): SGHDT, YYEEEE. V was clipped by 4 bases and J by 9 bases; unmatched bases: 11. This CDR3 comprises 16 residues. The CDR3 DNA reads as TGTGCCAGCAGCCTCCACCGACTAGCGGGGGGGATCTCCCAGTACTTC. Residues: CASSLHRLAGGISQYF.

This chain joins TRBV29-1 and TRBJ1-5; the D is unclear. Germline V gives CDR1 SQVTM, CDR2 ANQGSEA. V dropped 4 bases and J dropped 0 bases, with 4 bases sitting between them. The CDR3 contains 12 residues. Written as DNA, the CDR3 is TGCAGCGTTGCCGGTAGCAATCAGCCCCAGCATTTT. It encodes CSVAGSNQPQHF.

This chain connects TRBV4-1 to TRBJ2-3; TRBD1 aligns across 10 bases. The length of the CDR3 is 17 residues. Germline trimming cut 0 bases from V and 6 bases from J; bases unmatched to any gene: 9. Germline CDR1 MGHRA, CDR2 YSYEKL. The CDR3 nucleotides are TGCGCCAGCAGCCAAGATGGAGGAGGGACAGGGGCGGATACGCAGTATTTT. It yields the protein CASSQDGGGTGADTQYF.